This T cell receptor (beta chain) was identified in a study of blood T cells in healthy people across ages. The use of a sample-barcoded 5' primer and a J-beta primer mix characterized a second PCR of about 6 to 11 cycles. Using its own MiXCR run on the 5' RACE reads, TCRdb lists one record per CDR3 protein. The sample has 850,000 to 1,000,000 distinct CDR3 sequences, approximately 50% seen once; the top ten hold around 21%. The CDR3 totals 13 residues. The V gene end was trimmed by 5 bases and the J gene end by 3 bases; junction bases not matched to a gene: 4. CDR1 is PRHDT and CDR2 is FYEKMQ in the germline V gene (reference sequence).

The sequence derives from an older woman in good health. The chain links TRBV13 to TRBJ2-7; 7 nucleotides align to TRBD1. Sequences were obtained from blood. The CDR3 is CASSDGTDYEQYF. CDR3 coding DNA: TGTGCCAGCAGCGATGGGACAGACTACGAGCAGTACTTC.